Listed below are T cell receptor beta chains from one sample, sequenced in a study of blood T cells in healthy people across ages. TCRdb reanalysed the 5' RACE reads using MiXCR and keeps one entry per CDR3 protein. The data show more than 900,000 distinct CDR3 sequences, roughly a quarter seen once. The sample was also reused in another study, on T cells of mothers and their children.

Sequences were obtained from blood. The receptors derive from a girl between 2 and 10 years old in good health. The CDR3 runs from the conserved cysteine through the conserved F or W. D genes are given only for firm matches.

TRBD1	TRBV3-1	CASSLTGMVGELFF
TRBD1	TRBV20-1	CSARMNTGQALYGYTF
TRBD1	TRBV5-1	CASSATTGYDYGYTF
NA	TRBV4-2	CASSQEMESLEQFF
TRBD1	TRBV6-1	CASSKDRSYEQYF
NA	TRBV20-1	CSHRRAVDETQYF
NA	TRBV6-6	CASSYSSPFVGGYTF
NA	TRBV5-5	CASSSPVLEAFF
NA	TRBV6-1	CASSEVSSPSYGYTF
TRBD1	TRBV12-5	CASGERQGAAGELFF
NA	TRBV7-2	CASSGQPGSLARDTQYF
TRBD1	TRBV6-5	CASSSLAGTGEAFF
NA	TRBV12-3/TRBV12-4	CASSSTHDGPHMNTEAFF
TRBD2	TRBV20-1	CSAREGGGGPDTQYF
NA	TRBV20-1	CSARDLRGSYEQYF
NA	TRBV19	CASSRGNTGELFF
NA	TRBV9	CASSPWDTLYEQYF
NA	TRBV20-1	CSAKFGGYEQYF
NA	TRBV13	CASSPSEGRGGYEQYF
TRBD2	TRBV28	CASSTTSGPYNEQFF
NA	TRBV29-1	CSVEKDSEKLFF
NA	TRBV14	CASSQDIGPLLYNEQFF
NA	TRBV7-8	CASSLFAQGGEKLFF
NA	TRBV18	CASSPRLDPKGGYTF
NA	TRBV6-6	CASSYSPKNIQYF
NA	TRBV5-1	CASRDHTGELFF
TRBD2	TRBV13	CASSLRLAAQETQYF
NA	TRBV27	CASSPKGLWETQYF